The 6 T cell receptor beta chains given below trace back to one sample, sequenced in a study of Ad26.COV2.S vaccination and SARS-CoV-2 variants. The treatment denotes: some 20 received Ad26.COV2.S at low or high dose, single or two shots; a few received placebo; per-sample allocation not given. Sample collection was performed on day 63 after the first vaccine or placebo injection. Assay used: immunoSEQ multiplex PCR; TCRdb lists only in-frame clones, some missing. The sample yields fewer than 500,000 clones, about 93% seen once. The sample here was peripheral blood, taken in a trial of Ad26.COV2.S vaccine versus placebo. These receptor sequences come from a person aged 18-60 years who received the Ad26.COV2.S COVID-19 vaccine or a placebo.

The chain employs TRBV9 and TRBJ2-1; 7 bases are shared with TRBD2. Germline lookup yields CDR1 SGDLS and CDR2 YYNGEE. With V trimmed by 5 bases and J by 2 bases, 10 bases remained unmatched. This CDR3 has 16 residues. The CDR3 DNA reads TGTGCCAGCAGGCCGACCGGGGAGGGCGCCTACAATGAGCAGTTCTTC. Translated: CASRPTGEGAYNEQFF.

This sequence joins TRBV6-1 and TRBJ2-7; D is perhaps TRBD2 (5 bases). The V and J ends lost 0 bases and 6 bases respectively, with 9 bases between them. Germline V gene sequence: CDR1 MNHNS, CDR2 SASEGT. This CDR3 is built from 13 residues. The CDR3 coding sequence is TGTGCCAGCAGTGAAGCAGAGGGTGGCGAGCAGTACTTC. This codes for CASSEAEGGEQYF.

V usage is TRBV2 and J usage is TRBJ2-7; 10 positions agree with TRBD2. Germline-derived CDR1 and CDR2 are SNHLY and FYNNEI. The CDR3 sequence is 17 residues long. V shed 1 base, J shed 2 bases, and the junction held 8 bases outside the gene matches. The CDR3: CASSEVGLARKPYEQYF. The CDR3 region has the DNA TGTGCCAGCAGTGAAGTGGGACTAGCGAGGAAACCCTACGAGCAGTACTTC. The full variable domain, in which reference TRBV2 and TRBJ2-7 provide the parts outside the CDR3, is EPEVTQTPSHQVTQMGQEVILRCVPISNHLYFYWYRQILGQKVEFLVSFYNNEISEKSEIFDDQFSVERPDGSNFTLKIRSTKLEDSAMYFCASSEVGLARKPYEQYFGPGTRLTVT.

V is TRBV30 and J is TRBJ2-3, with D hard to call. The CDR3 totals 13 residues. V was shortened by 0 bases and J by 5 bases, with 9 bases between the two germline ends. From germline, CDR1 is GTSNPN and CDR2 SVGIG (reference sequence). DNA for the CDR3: TGTGCCTGGAGTGTAAGTGGGGAAGATACGCAGTATTTT. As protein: CAWSVSGEDTQYF.

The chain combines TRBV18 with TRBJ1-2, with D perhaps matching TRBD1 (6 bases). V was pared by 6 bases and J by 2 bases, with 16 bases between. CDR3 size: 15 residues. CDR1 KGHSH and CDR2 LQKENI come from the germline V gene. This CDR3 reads CASSSDSGLNYGYTF. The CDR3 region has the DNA TGTGCCAGCTCCTCGGACAGTGGATTGAACTATGGCTACACCTTC. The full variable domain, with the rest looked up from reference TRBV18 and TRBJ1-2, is NAGVMQNPRHLVRRRGQEARLRCSPMKGHSHVYWYRQLPEEGLKFMVYLQKENIIDESGMPKERFSAEFPKEGPSILRIQQVVRGDSAAYFCASSSDSGLNYGYTFGSGTRLTVV.

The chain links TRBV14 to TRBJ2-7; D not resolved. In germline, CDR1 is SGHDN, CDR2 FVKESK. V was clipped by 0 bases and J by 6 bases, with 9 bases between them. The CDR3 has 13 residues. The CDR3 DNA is TGTGCCAGCAGCCAAGATCTCGGTGGCGAGCAGTACTTC. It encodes CASSQDLGGEQYF. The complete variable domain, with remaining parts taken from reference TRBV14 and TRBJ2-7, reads EAGVTQFPSHSVIEKGQTVTLRCDPISGHDNLYWYRRVMGKEIKFLLHFVKESKQDESGMPNNRFLAERTGGTYSTLKVQPAELEDSGVYFCASSQDLGGEQYFGPGTRLTVT.